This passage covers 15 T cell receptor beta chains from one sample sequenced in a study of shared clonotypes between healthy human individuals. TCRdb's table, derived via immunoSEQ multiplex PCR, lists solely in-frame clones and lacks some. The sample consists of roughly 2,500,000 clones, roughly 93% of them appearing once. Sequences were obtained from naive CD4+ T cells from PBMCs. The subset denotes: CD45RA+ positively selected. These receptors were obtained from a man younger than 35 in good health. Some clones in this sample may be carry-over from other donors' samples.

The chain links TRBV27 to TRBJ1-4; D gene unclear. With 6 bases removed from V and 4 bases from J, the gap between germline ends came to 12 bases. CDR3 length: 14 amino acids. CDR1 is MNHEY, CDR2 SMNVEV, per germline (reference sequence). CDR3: CASRNQPGNEKLFF. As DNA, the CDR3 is TGTGCCAGCAGAAACCAGCCGGGTAATGAAAAACTGTTTTTT.

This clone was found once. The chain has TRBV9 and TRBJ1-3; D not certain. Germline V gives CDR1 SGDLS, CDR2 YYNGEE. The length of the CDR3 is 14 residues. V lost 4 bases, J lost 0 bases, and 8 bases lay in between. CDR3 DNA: TGTGCCAGCAGCCCCTTTGGCTCTGGAAACACCATATATTTT. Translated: CASSPFGSGNTIYF.

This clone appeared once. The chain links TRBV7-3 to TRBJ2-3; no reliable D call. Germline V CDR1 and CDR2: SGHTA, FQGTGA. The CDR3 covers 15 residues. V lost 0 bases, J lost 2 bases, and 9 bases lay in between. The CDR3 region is CASSLTGLSTDTQYF. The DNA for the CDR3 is TGTGCCAGCAGCTTAACAGGCCTGTCCACAGATACGCAGTATTTT.

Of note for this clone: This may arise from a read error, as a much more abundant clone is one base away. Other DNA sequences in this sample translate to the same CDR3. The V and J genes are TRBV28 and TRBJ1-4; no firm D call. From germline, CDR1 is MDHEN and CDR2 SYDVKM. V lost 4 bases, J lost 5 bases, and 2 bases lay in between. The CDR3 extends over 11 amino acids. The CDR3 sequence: CASSSNEKLFF. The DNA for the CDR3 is TGTGCCAGCAGTTCAAATGAAAAACTGTTTTTT.

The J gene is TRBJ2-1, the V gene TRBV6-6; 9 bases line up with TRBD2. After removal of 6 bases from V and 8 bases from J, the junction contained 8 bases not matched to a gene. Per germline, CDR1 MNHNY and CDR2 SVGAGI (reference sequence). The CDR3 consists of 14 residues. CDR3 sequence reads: CASRIAGVTDEQFF. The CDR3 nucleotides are TGTGCCAGCAGAATAGCGGGAGTGACGGATGAGCAGTTCTTC.

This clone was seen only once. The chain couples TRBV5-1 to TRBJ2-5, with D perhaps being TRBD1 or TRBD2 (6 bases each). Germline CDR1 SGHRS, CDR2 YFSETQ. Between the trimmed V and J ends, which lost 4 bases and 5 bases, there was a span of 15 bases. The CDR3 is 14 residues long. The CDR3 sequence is CASSQTGREETQYF. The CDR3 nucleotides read TGCGCCAGCAGCCAGACAGGACGGGAGGAGACCCAGTACTTC.

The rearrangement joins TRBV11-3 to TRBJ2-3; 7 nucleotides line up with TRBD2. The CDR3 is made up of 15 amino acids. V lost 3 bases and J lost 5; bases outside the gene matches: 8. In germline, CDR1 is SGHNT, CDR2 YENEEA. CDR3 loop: CASSFEAGAIDTQYF. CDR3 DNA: TGTGCCAGCAGCTTCGAGGCGGGAGCTATAGATACGCAGTATTTT.

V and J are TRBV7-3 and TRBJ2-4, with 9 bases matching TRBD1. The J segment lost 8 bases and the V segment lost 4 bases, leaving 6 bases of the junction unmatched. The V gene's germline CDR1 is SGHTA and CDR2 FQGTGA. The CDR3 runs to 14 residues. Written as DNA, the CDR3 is TGTGCCAGCAGCTACCGGGACAGGGCGGACATTCAGTACTTC. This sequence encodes CASSYRDRADIQYF.

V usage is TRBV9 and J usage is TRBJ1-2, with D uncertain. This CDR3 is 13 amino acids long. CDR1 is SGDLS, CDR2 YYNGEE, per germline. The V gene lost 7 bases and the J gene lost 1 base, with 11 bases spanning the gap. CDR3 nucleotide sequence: TGTGCCAGCCGGGGAAGCAATAACTATGGCTACACCTTC. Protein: CASRGSNNYGYTF.

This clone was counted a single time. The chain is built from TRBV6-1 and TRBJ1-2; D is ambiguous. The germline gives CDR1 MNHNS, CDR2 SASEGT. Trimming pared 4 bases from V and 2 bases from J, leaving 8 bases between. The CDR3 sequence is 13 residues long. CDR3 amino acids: CASSGAENYGYTF. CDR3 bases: TGTGCCAGCAGTGGAGCGGAGAACTATGGCTACACCTTC.

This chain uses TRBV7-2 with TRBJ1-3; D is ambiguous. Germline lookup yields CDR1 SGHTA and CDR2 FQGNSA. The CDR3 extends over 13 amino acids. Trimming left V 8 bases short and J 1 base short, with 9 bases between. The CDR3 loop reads CASAQESGNTIYF. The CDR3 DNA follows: TGTGCCAGCGCCCAAGAATCTGGAAACACCATATATTTT.

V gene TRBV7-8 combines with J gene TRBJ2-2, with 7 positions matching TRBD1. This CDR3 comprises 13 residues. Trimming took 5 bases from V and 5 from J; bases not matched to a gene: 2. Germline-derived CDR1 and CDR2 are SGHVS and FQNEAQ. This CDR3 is CASSHRGTGELFF. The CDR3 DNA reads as TGTGCCAGCAGCCACAGGGGTACCGGGGAGCTGTTTTTT.

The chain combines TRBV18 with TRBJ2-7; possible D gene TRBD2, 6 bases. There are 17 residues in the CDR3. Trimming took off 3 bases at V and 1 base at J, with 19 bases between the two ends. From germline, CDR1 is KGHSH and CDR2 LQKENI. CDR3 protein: CASSPWTGTAGSYEQYF. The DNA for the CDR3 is TGTGCCAGCTCACCCTGGACCGGGACTGCGGGGTCCTACGAGCAGTACTTC.

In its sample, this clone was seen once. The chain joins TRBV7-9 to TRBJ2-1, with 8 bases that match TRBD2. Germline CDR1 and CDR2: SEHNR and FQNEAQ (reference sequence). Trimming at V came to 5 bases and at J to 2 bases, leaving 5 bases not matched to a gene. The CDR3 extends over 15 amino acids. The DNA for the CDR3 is TGTGCCAGCAGCGGATTTAGCGGGACCTACAATGAGCAGTTCTTC. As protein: CASSGFSGTYNEQFF.

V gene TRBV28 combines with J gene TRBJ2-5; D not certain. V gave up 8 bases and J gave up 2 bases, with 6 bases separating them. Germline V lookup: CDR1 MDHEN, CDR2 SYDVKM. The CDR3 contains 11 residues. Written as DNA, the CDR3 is TGTGCCAGCGAGAATCAAGAGACCCAGTACTTC. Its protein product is CASENQETQYF.